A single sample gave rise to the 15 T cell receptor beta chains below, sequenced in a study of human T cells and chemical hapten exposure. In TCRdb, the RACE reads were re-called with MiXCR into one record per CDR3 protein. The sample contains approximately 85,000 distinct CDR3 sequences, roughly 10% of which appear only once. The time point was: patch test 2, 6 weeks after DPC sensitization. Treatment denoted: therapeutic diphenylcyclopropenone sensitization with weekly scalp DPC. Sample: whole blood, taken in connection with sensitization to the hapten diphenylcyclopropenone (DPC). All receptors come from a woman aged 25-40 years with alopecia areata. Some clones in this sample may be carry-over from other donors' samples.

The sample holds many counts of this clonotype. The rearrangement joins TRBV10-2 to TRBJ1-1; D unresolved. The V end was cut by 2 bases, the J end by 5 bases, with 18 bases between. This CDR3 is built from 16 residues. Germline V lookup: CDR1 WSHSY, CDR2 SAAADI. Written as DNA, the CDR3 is TGCGCCAGCAGTGAGGGTATAAGGGATATAGGGACTGAAGCTTTCTTT. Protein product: CASSEGIRDIGTEAFF.

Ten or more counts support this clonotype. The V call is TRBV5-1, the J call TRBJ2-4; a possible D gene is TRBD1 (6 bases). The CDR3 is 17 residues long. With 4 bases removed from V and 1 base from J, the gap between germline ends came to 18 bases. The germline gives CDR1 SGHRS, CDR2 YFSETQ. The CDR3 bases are TGCGCCAGCAGCGAAACCGGGACAACCAATGCCAAAAACATTCAGTACTTC. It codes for CASSETGTTNAKNIQYF.

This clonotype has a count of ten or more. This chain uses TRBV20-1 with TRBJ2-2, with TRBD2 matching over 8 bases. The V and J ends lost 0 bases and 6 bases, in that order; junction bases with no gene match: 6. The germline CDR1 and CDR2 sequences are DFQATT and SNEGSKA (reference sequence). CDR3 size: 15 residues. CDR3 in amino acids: CSARDPGLDAGELFF. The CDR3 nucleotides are TGCAGTGCTAGAGATCCGGGACTAGACGCCGGGGAGCTGTTTTTT.

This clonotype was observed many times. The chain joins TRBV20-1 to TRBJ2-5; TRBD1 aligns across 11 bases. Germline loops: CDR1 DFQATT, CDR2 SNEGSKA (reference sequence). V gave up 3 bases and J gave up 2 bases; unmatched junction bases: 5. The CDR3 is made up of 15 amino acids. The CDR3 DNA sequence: TGCAGTGCTAGGGGGGACAGGGGGAGGCAAGAGACCCAGTACTTC. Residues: CSARGDRGRQETQYF.

CDR3 in amino acids: CASSLLKPNSYEQYF. DNA for the CDR3: TGTGCCAGCAGTTTGTTAAAACCGAACTCCTACGAGCAGTACTTC. The V gene is TRBV28, the J gene TRBJ2-7; D unresolved. The CDR3 spans 15 residues. The germline V and J ends were trimmed by 3 bases and 0 bases, with 12 bases remaining between them. CDR1 is MDHEN and CDR2 is SYDVKM in the germline V gene.

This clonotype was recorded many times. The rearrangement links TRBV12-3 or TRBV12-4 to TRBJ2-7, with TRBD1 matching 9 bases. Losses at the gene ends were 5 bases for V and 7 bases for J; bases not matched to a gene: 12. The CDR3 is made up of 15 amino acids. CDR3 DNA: TGTGCCAGCAGTGCATGGGACAGGGAGTTTGGGGAGCAGTACTTC. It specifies CASSAWDREFGEQYF.

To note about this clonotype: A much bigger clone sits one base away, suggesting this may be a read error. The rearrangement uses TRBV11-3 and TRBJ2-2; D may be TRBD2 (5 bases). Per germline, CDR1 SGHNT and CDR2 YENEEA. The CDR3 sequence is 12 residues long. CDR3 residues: CASSFVTGEQFF. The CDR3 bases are TGTGCCAGCAGCTTCGTCACCGGGGAGCAGTTTTTT.

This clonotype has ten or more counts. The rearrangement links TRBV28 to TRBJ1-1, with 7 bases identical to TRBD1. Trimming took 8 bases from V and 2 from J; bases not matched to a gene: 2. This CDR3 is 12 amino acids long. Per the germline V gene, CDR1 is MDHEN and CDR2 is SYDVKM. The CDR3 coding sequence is TGTGCCAGCGGACAGGTTAACACTGAAGCTTTCTTT. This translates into CASGQVNTEAFF.

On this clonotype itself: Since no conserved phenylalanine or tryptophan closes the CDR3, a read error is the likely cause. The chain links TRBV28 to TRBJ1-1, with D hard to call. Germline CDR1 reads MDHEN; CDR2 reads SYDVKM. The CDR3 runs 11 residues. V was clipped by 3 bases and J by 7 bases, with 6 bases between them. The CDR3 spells CASSLTREAFL. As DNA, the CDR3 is TGTGCCAGCAGTTTGACCCGTGAAGCTTTCCTT.

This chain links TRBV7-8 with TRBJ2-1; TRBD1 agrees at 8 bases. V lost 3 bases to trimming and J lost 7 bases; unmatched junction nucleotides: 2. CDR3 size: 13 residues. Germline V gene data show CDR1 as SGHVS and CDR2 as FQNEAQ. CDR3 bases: TGTGCCAGCAGCTTCGGACAGGGAAATGAGCAGTTCTTC. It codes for CASSFGQGNEQFF. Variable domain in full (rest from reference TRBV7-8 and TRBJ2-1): GAGVSQSPRYKVAKRGQDVALRCDPISGHVSLFWYQQALGQGPEFLTYFQNEAQLDKSGLPSDRFFAERPEGSVSTLKIQRTQQEDSAVYLCASSFGQGNEQFFGPGTRLTVL.

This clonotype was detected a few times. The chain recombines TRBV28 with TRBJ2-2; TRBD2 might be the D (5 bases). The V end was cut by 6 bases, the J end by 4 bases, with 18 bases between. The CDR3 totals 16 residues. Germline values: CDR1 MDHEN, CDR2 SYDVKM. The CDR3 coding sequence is TGTGCCAGCAGCCCTAACGTCTGGGGAGCCACCGGGGAGCTGTTTTTT. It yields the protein CASSPNVWGATGELFF.

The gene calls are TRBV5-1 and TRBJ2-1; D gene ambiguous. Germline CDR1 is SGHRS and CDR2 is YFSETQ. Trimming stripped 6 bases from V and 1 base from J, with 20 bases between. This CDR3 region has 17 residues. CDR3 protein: CASTLSYRAVSYNEQFF. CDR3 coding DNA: TGCGCCAGCACCCTCTCTTACCGGGCCGTGTCCTACAATGAGCAGTTCTTC. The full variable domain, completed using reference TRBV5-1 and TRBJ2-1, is KAGVTQTPRYLIKTRGQQVTLSCSPISGHRSVSWYQQTPGQGLQFLFEYFSETQRNKGNFPGRFSGRQFSNSRSEMNVSTLELGDSALYLCASTLSYRAVSYNEQFFGPGTRLTVL.

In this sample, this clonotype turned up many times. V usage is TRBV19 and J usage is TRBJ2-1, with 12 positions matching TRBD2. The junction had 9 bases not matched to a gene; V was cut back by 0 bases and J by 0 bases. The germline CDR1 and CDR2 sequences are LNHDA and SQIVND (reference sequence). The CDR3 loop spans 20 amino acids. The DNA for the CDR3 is TGTGCCAGTAGTATAGATTCGCCTAGCGGGAGGGGAAGCTCCTACAATGAGCAGTTCTTC. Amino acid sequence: CASSIDSPSGRGSSYNEQFF.

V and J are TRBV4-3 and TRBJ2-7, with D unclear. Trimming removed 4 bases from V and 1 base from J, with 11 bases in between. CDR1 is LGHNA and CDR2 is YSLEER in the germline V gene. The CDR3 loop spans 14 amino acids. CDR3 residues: CASSPYGLSYEQYF. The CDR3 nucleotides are TGCGCCAGCAGCCCCTACGGGCTATCCTACGAGCAGTACTTC.

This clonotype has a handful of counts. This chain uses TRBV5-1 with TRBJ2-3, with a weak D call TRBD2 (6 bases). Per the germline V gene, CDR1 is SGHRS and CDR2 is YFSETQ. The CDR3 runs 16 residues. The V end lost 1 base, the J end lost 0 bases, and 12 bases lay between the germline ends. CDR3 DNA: TGCGCCAGCAGCTTGCCCCTCGCGGGAAGCACAGATACGCAGTATTTT. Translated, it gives CASSLPLAGSTDTQYF.